The 7 T cell receptor beta chains below come from one sample, sequenced in a study of blood T cell dynamics during melanoma immunotherapy (TCRdb year 2020). Libraries were constructed by the immunoSEQ multiplex PCR assay. TCRdb's version of the immuneACCESS table is confined to in-frame rearrangements and falls short of the full clone set. An unresolved V gene accounts for under half of the shortfall where checked; the remainder is of unknown origin. Recorded for this sample are 17,000 or so clones; 83% of them occurred a single time. The ten biggest clones cover under 9% of the sample. In the paper's terms, the time point label means: pre-treatment baseline. The sample consisted of blood, taken from a patient treated with checkpoint blockade. These receptors were collected from a human donor with melanoma.

There are a few counts of this clone. This chain links TRBV11-3 with TRBJ2-7; D perhaps matches TRBD2 (5 bases). The CDR3 is made up of 14 amino acids. Germline V gene lookup returns CDR1 SGHNT and CDR2 YENEEA. V was cut by 5 bases and J by 2 bases, with 13 bases left in between. The CDR3 nucleotides are TGTGCCAGCAGCCATTATGAGGGCCCCTACGAGCAGTACTTC. This sequence encodes CASSHYEGPYEQYF.

The chain has TRBV7-9 and TRBJ2-5; 12 bases are a match to TRBD2. With 6 bases clipped from V and 2 bases from J, the junction kept 13 bases outside the gene matches. The CDR3 has 18 residues. CDR1 and CDR2 (germline): SEHNR, FQNEAQ (reference sequence). The CDR3 reads CASSIGTSGPMPQETQYF. In DNA form, the CDR3 reads TGTGCCAGCAGTATCGGGACTAGCGGGCCTATGCCGCAAGAGACCCAGTACTTC.

The chain combines TRBV5-6 with TRBJ2-4; D remains ambiguous. Germline assignment: CDR1 SGHDT and CDR2 YYEEEE. This CDR3 contains 15 residues. Trimming removed 3 bases at V and 4 bases at J, with 14 bases between. The CDR3 region is CASSSSWVVKNIQYF. CDR3 nucleotide sequence: TGTGCCAGCAGCTCTTCCTGGGTGGTAAAAAACATTCAGTACTTC.

The CDR3 DNA reads as TGTGCCAGCGGGAGGCCTAGCACAGATACGCAGTATTTT. This gives the protein CASGRPSTDTQYF. The V and J genes are TRBV19 and TRBJ2-3; 7 nucleotides match TRBD2. The V gene end was trimmed by 9 bases and the J gene end by 0 bases; junction bases not matched to a gene: 3. The CDR3 loop spans 13 amino acids. From germline, CDR1 is LNHDA and CDR2 SQIVND (reference sequence).

This clone was observed a few times. The chain employs TRBV19 and TRBJ1-1; weak D call: TRBD1 (6 bases). Looked up from germline, CDR1 is LNHDA and CDR2 is SQIVND (reference sequence). Trimming cost V 4 bases and J 7 bases, with 16 bases left between them. The CDR3 contains 14 residues. CDR3 sequence: CASSSTGRGGEAFF. In nucleotides, the CDR3 is TGTGCCAGTAGTAGCACAGGGAGAGGGGGTGAAGCTTTCTTT.

The V gene is TRBV5-4, the J gene TRBJ1-3; D gene unclear. The length of the CDR3 is 15 residues. Per the germline V gene, CDR1 is SGHNT and CDR2 is YYREEE (reference sequence). Trimming cost V 2 bases and J 0 bases, with 9 bases left between them. The CDR3 nucleotides read TGTGCCAGCAGCTTAATCGGTCCCTCTGGAAACACCATATATTTT. Translating it yields CASSLIGPSGNTIYF.

This clone was detected only once. The V and J genes are TRBV10-3 and TRBJ2-5; 10 bases fit TRBD2. The CDR3 loop spans 15 amino acids. Trimming took 3 bases from V and 4 from J; bases not matched to a gene: 5. Germline assignment: CDR1 ENHRY and CDR2 SYGVKD. CDR3 DNA: TGTGCCATCAGTGAAGCTAGCGGGAGTTCAGAGACCCAGTACTTC. Amino acid sequence: CAISEASGSSETQYF.